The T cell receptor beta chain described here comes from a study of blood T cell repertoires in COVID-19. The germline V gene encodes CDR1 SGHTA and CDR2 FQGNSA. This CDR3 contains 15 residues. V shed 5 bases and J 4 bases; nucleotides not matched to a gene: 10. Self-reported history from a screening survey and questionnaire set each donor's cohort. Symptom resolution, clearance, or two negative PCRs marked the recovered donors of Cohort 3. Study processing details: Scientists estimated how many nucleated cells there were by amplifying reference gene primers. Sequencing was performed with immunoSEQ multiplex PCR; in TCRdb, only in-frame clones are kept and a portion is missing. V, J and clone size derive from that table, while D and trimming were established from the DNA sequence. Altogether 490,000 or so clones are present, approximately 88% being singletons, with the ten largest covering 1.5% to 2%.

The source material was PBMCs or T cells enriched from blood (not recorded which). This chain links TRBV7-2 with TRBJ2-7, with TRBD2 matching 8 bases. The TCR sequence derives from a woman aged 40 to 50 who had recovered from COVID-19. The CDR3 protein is CASSKLAERGYEQYF. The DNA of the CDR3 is TGTGCCAGCAGCAAACTAGCGGAAAGGGGGTACGAGCAGTACTTC. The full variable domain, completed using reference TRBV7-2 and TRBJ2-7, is GAGVSQSPSNKVTEKGKDVELRCDPISGHTALYWYRQSLGQGLEFLIYFQGNSAPDKSGLPSDRFSAERTGGSVSTLTIQRTQQEDSAVYLCASSKLAERGYEQYFGPGTRLTVT.